The 24 T cell receptor beta chains below all came from one sample that was sequenced in a study of blood T cell repertoires in COVID-19 (dated by TCRdb to 2018 to 2021). Library method: the immunoSEQ multiplex PCR assay. TCRdb limited this immuneACCESS table to in-frame rearrangements with V and J called. A share of clones is missing; checked studies link under half to unresolved V genes, and the rest is unexplained. The sample table holds around 300,000 clones, of which under 90% were seen once. The ten largest clonotypes hold 0.85% to 1% of the sample. The specimen was peripheral blood. The source of these receptors is a woman aged 40 to 50 who had recovered from COVID-19.

In DNA form, the CDR3 reads TGTGCCAGCAGCACAACGGGACTAATCTCCTACAATGAGCAGTTCTTC. It specifies CASSTTGLISYNEQFF. The V call is TRBV7-9, the J call TRBJ2-1; 7 bases align to TRBD2. The J segment lost 0 bases and the V segment lost 5 bases, leaving 7 bases of the junction unmatched. This CDR3 is 16 amino acids long. CDR1 is SEHNR and CDR2 is FQNEAQ in the germline V gene (reference sequence). Combining the CDR3 with reference TRBV7-9 and TRBJ2-1 gives the whole variable domain DTGVSQNPRHKITKRGQNVTFRCDPISEHNRLYWYRQTLGQGPEFLTYFQNEAQLEKSRLLSDRFSAERPKGSFSTLEIQRTEQGDSAMYLCASSTTGLISYNEQFFGPGTRLTVL.

The V call is TRBV5-5, the J call TRBJ1-5, with 9 bases that match TRBD1. From germline, CDR1 is SGHKS and CDR2 YYEKEE (reference sequence). This CDR3 spans 17 amino acids. V trimming: 1 base; J trimming: 6 bases; junction bases outside the gene matches: 11. The CDR3 nucleotides are TGTGCCAGCAGCTTGATCTTGGGGACAGGGATGAGTCAGCCCCAGCATTTT. Amino acid sequence: CASSLILGTGMSQPQHF.

This sequence joins TRBV6-5 and TRBJ2-7; D unclear. The CDR3 runs to 14 residues. Germline values: CDR1 MNHEY, CDR2 SVGAGI. Between the trimmed V and J ends, which lost 7 bases and 0 bases, there was a span of 13 bases. The CDR3 sequence: CASTRDLGSYEQYF. DNA of the CDR3: TGTGCCAGCACCCGCGACTTGGGCTCCTACGAGCAGTACTTC.

The V gene is TRBV28, the J gene TRBJ2-1; TRBD1 matches at 9 bases. The CDR3 runs to 15 residues. CDR1 and CDR2 from the germline V gene are MDHEN and SYDVKM. Trimming at V came to 3 bases and at J to 9 bases, leaving 9 bases not matched to a gene. The CDR3, as DNA: TGTGCCAGCAGTTTGGGGCACGGGACAGGGTTTGAGCAGTTCTTC. Translating it yields CASSLGHGTGFEQFF.

This clone came up a few times. This chain connects TRBV27 to TRBJ2-7; no definite D call. Germline-derived CDR1 and CDR2 are MNHEY and SMNVEV (reference sequence). The CDR3 loop spans 17 amino acids. The V and J ends lost 6 bases and 3 bases respectively, with 24 bases between them. The chain's CDR3 is CASRKNETSPAGYEQYF. CDR3 sequence (DNA): TGTGCCAGCAGGAAGAACGAGACGTCCCCCGCAGGCTACGAGCAGTACTTC.

The V gene is TRBV30, the J gene TRBJ1-2, with TRBD1 matching over 7 bases. V lost 8 bases, J lost 2 bases, and 5 bases stayed unmatched. The CDR3 runs to 12 residues. Germline CDR1 reads GTSNPN; CDR2 reads SVGIG (reference sequence). The CDR3 DNA reads as TGTGCCCGCCTGACAGGGAACTATGGCTACACCTTC. Its translation: CARLTGNYGYTF.

A remark on this clone: The same CDR3 can be traced to other DNA sequences in this sample. The chain employs TRBV12-3 or TRBV12-4 and TRBJ1-1, with D unclear. Trimming stripped 6 bases from V and 1 base from J, with 9 bases between. The CDR3 totals 13 residues. CDR3 DNA: TGTGCCAGCAGCCCTCAGGAGAACACTGAAGCTTTCTTT. Translation gives CASSPQENTEAFF.

The chain has TRBV9 and TRBJ1-1; 8 nucleotides match TRBD1. V was pared by 3 bases and J by 4 bases, with 2 bases of the junction left unmatched. The CDR3 is 13 residues long. Germline V lookup: CDR1 SGDLS, CDR2 YYNGEE. The CDR3 here is CASSAGGFTEAFF. The CDR3 bases are TGTGCCAGCAGCGCAGGGGGCTTCACTGAAGCTTTCTTT. The whole variable domain, filled in from reference TRBV9 and TRBJ1-1, reads DSGVTQTPKHLITATGQRVTLRCSPRSGDLSVYWYQQSLDQGLQFLIQYYNGEERAKGNILERFSAQQFPDLHSELNLSSLELGDSALYFCASSAGGFTEAFFGQGTRLTVV.

The rearrangement links TRBV24-1 to TRBJ2-2, with D hard to call. Germline V gene sequence: CDR1 KGHDR, CDR2 SFDVKD. V gave up 9 bases and J gave up 0 bases, with 10 bases separating them. The CDR3 totals 14 residues. The CDR3 here is CATAGAANTGELFF. The CDR3 region has the DNA TGTGCCACCGCCGGAGCCGCGAACACCGGGGAGCTGTTTTTT.

The chain links TRBV7-3 to TRBJ2-1; the match to TRBD1 covers 7 bases. The germline V gene has CDR1 SGHTA and CDR2 FQGTGA. V lost 3 bases to trimming and J lost 6 bases; unmatched junction nucleotides: 8. The CDR3 contains 15 residues. The DNA of the CDR3 is TGTGCCAGCAGCTTTCCCGAGACAGGGCTCAATGAGCAGTTCTTC. Protein: CASSFPETGLNEQFF.

The chain uses TRBV29-1 and TRBJ1-1; D is possibly TRBD1 (5 bases). The CDR3 totals 13 residues. V was cut by 8 bases and J by 0 bases, with 13 bases left in between. Germline V gives CDR1 SQVTM, CDR2 ANQGSEA. CDR3 residues: CSSRQPMNTEAFF. The CDR3 nucleotides read TGCAGCTCAAGACAGCCGATGAACACTGAAGCTTTCTTT.

This chain joins TRBV7-9 and TRBJ2-5, with TRBD1 matching over 9 bases. With V trimmed by 5 bases and J by 4 bases, 5 bases remained unmatched. Germline V gene data show CDR1 as SEHNR and CDR2 as FQNEAQ (reference sequence). The CDR3 is 14 residues long. CDR3: CASSVRQGVETQYF. CDR3 DNA sequence: TGTGCCAGCAGCGTACGACAGGGGGTAGAGACCCAGTACTTC. Using reference TRBV7-9 and TRBJ2-5 for the parts outside the CDR3, the full variable domain is DTGVSQNPRHKITKRGQNVTFRCDPISEHNRLYWYRQTLGQGPEFLTYFQNEAQLEKSRLLSDRFSAERPKGSFSTLEIQRTEQGDSAMYLCASSVRQGVETQYFGPGTRLLVL.

The V and J genes are TRBV7-9 and TRBJ1-5; unclear D gene. The CDR3 runs 13 residues. Looked up from germline, CDR1 is SEHNR and CDR2 is FQNEAQ (reference sequence). The V gene lost 1 base and the J gene lost 7 bases, with 8 bases spanning the gap. CDR3 protein: CASSLEGSQPQHF. The CDR3 DNA is TGTGCCAGCAGCTTAGAAGGGAGCCAGCCCCAGCATTTT.

The rearrangement links TRBV24-1 to TRBJ2-3; TRBD2 matches at 10 bases. V shed 6 bases and J 1 base; nucleotides not matched to a gene: 6. The germline V gene has CDR1 KGHDR and CDR2 SFDVKD. The CDR3 is 16 residues long. The chain's CDR3 is CATSLGGTSGTDTQYF. In DNA form, the CDR3 reads TGTGCCACCAGTCTCGGGGGGACTAGCGGCACAGATACGCAGTATTTT.

The chain links TRBV7-9 to TRBJ2-2, with D tentatively TRBD1 (6 bases). The CDR3 length is 16 residues. With 7 bases removed from V and 2 bases from J, the gap between germline ends came to 17 bases. Germline V lookup: CDR1 SEHNR, CDR2 FQNEAQ (reference sequence). This CDR3 is CASKRQPRGNTGELFF. CDR3 DNA: TGTGCCAGCAAGCGCCAACCCAGGGGAAACACCGGGGAGCTGTTTTTT.

The chain employs TRBV7-9 and TRBJ2-5; TRBD2 matches 11 bases. This CDR3 is 16 amino acids long. The germline CDR1 and CDR2 sequences are SEHNR and FQNEAQ (reference sequence). J lost 4 bases, V lost 5 bases, and 9 bases had no gene match. In nucleotides, the CDR3 is TGTGCCAGCAGCCTTGATCGACTAGCGGGAATAGAGACCCAGTACTTC. Protein product: CASSLDRLAGIETQYF.

This clone was counted once. The chain combines TRBV19 with TRBJ2-1; 10 bases are shared with TRBD2. Trimming removed 7 bases from V and 8 bases from J; junction bases left unmatched: 8. The germline V gene encodes CDR1 LNHDA and CDR2 SQIVND (reference sequence). This CDR3 has 14 residues. The CDR3 is CASTLAGVGDEQFF. CDR3 bases: TGTGCCAGTACCCTAGCGGGAGTAGGCGATGAGCAGTTCTTC. Together with reference TRBV19 and TRBJ2-1, the CDR3 gives the full variable domain: DGGITQSPKYLFRKEGQNVTLSCEQNLNHDAMYWYRQDPGQGLRLIYYSQIVNDFQKGDIAEGYSVSREKKESFPLTVTSAQKNPTAFYLCASTLAGVGDEQFFGPGTRLTVL.

This chain links TRBV5-1 with TRBJ2-2; 9 positions match TRBD2. The CDR3 is 19 residues long. With V trimmed by 0 bases and J by 4 bases, 13 bases remained unmatched. Germline CDR1 is SGHRS and CDR2 is YFSETQ. CDR3 nucleotide sequence: TGCGCCAGCAGCTTGGAGGGGTTAGCGGGAGACCCCCCCACCGGGGAGCTGTTTTTT. It encodes CASSLEGLAGDPPTGELFF.

V is TRBV7-9 and J is TRBJ1-2; the match to TRBD1 covers 8 bases. Germline values: CDR1 SEHNR, CDR2 FQNEAQ (reference sequence). Trimming took 3 bases from V and 8 from J; bases not matched to a gene: 11. The length of the CDR3 is 15 residues. The CDR3 reads CASSFGTGGVMGYTF. The DNA for the CDR3 is TGTGCCAGCAGCTTCGGGACAGGCGGGGTAATGGGCTACACCTTC.

This chain uses TRBV19 with TRBJ2-7; the match to TRBD1 covers 8 bases. The trim removed 4 bases at V and 5 bases at J, leaving 10 bases unmatched. This CDR3 contains 15 residues. Germline V gives CDR1 LNHDA, CDR2 SQIVND (reference sequence). CDR3 sequence: CASSRMDREVDEQYF. The DNA of the CDR3 is TGTGCCAGTAGTAGGATGGACAGGGAGGTCGACGAGCAGTACTTC.

V usage is TRBV25-1 and J usage is TRBJ2-5, with 10 bases identical to TRBD2. CDR3 size: 16 residues. Unmatched junction bases numbered 7, after V lost 1 base and J lost 5 bases. Germline lookup yields CDR1 MGHDK and CDR2 SYGVNS. The CDR3: CASSESPSGSWETQYF. In DNA form, the CDR3 reads TGTGCCAGCAGTGAATCCCCTAGCGGGAGTTGGGAGACCCAGTACTTC.

This chain uses TRBV6-6 with TRBJ1-2, with D perhaps matching TRBD1 (6 bases). V lost 0 bases and J 6 bases, leaving 14 bases between the germline ends. Germline lookup yields CDR1 MNHNY and CDR2 SVGAGI (reference sequence). This CDR3 has 15 amino acids. The CDR3 region is CASSYSPGGQDGYTF. In nucleotides, the CDR3 is TGTGCCAGCAGTTACTCCCCGGGGGGGCAGGATGGCTACACCTTC.

The genes are TRBV19 and TRBJ1-5; maybe TRBD1 (6 bases). The CDR3 loop spans 12 amino acids. V was shortened by 4 bases and J by 5 bases, with 6 bases between the two germline ends. Germline V gives CDR1 LNHDA, CDR2 SQIVND (reference sequence). For the CDR3, the DNA is TGTGCCAGTAGTAGGACAGATCAGCCCCAGCATTTT. Protein sequence: CASSRTDQPQHF.

The rearrangement joins TRBV4-2 to TRBJ2-7; TRBD2 matches 8 bases. The CDR3 is 16 residues long. Germline V gives CDR1 LGHNA, CDR2 YNFKEQ. V gave up 2 bases and J gave up 2 bases; unmatched junction bases: 8. CDR3 region: CASSQTPAGATYEQYF. As DNA, the CDR3 is TGTGCCAGCAGCCAAACCCCAGCGGGAGCCACCTACGAGCAGTACTTC.